The rows below give T cell receptor beta chains drawn from one sample of a study of blood T cell repertoires in COVID-19. This table comes from immunoSEQ multiplex PCR, and its TCRdb copy is limited to in-frame clones, with some not included. This table has just over 650,000 clones, just under 90% appearing once. Material for sequencing was peripheral blood. The receptors originated from a young woman with acute or convalescent COVID-19. The CDR3 runs from the conserved cysteine through the conserved F or W.

J: TRBJ1-5
V: TRBV28
CDR3: CASSLATLLGNQPQHF

J: TRBJ1-2
V: TRBV9
CDR3: CASSANRGEDGYTF

J: TRBJ1-6
V: TRBV7-2
CDR3: CASTPPGQDNSPLHF

J: TRBJ2-3
V: TRBV24-1
CDR3: CATSDSLQSGADTQYF

J: TRBJ2-6
V: TRBV5-5
CDR3: CASSLLLAGANVLTF

J: TRBJ1-1
V: TRBV7-9
CDR3: CASSSLGGGLNTEAFF

J: TRBJ1-3
V: TRBV5-1
CDR3: CASSQSPVGSGNTIYF

J: TRBJ1-6
V: TRBV7-9
CDR3: CASSLNQGAFSSPLHF

J: TRBJ1-2
V: TRBV27
CDR3: CASAPDRRTTNYGYTF

J: TRBJ1-1
V: TRBV4-3
CDR3: CASSNWTGDHWGGAFF

J: TRBJ1-2
V: TRBV4-3
CDR3: CASSQDLSSIDALDYGYTF

J: TRBJ1-2
V: TRBV30
CDR3: CAWRPQGRDYGYTF

J: TRBJ2-7
V: TRBV5-1
CDR3: CASSGDRGVEQYF

J: TRBJ1-2
V: TRBV19
CDR3: CASRGQILLYGYTF

J: TRBJ2-4
V: TRBV30
CDR3: CAWSDLGLAGGSGKNIQYF

J: TRBJ1-4
V: TRBV24-1
CDR3: CATSDAGTVTNEKLFF

J: TRBJ1-2
V: TRBV7-4
CDR3: CASSGRNYGYTF

J: TRBJ1-2
V: TRBV7-2
CDR3: CASSSLDSATNYGYTF

J: TRBJ2-7
V: TRBV5-6
CDR3: CASSSPTGTYEQYF

J: TRBJ2-5
V: TRBV7-9
CDR3: CASSPGLAATQYF

J: TRBJ1-5
V: TRBV5-1
CDR3: CASSLGTGASNQPQHF

J: TRBJ2-7
V: TRBV6-2/TRBV6-3
CDR3: CASSFDRGKPYEQYF

J: TRBJ1-1
V: TRBV28
CDR3: CASRRQNRNTEAFF

J: TRBJ2-7
V: TRBV7-9
CDR3: CASVTATRGEQYF

J: TRBJ2-5
V: TRBV7-9
CDR3: CASSFRDREQETQYF

J: TRBJ2-7
V: TRBV3-1/TRBV3-2
CDR3: CASSHGSYEQYF

J: TRBJ2-2
V: TRBV5-1
CDR3: CASSLKGAGTGELFF

J: TRBJ1-2
V: TRBV6-5
CDR3: CASRITGAYGYTF

J: TRBJ1-5
V: TRBV6-5
CDR3: CASSLGTYQPQHF

J: TRBJ2-7
V: TRBV6-1
CDR3: CASSESGGPYEQYF

J: TRBJ1-4
V: TRBV30
CDR3: CAWSGGTGYEKLFF

J: TRBJ2-7
V: TRBV6-5
CDR3: CASSYSPSGAIYF

J: TRBJ1-2
V: TRBV7-4
CDR3: CASSPREVTNYGYTF

J: TRBJ1-2
V: TRBV5-4
CDR3: CASSEDRQWGGYTF

J: TRBJ1-2
V: TRBV19
CDR3: CASSSQQKTNYGYTF

J: TRBJ2-7
V: TRBV5-5
CDR3: CASSFRQSYEQYF

J: TRBJ1-2
V: TRBV5-1
CDR3: CASSPSRQGANGYTF

J: TRBJ2-2
V: TRBV6-5
CDR3: CASSRRGPNTGELFF

J: TRBJ1-1
V: TRBV6-2/TRBV6-3
CDR3: CASSYPNFQAFF

J: TRBJ2-1
V: TRBV7-3
CDR3: CASSPGAGTAYNEQFF

J: TRBJ2-1
V: TRBV29-1
CDR3: CSFGTGVYNEQFF

J: TRBJ1-2
V: TRBV5-5
CDR3: CASSLGAGQGRFLRGYTF

J: TRBJ1-2
V: TRBV24-1
CDR3: CATSDSRQANYGYTF

J: TRBJ2-7
V: TRBV6-2/TRBV6-3
CDR3: CASSSSGTGGGQYF

J: TRBJ2-3
V: TRBV30
CDR3: CAAGTSGTDTQYF

J: TRBJ2-1
V: TRBV5-8
CDR3: CASSTIHGGGPGNEQFF

J: TRBJ1-1
V: TRBV12-3/TRBV12-4
CDR3: CASSSPGMAEAFF

J: TRBJ2-7
V: TRBV7-9
CDR3: CASSLANSGGRYEQYF

J: TRBJ2-5
V: TRBV5-4
CDR3: CASSLDRREETQYF

J: TRBJ1-2
V: TRBV25-1
CDR3: CASSTGLTLYGYTF

J: TRBJ1-1
V: TRBV7-8
CDR3: CASSDRGTNTEAFF

J: TRBJ2-7
V: TRBV4-1
CDR3: CASTLLAGGPHEQYF

J: TRBJ2-1
V: TRBV27
CDR3: CASNQQGGNEQFF

J: TRBJ1-6
V: TRBV3-1/TRBV3-2
CDR3: CASSLGTGRNSPLHF

J: TRBJ2-6
V: TRBV4-3
CDR3: CASSQAGTTGGAGANVLTF

J: TRBJ2-6
V: TRBV2
CDR3: CASSQTLAGGWSGANVLTF

J: TRBJ1-1
V: TRBV19
CDR3: CASTLGANTEAFF

J: TRBJ1-5
V: TRBV19
CDR3: CASSANDNSNQPQHF

J: TRBJ1-5
V: TRBV19
CDR3: CASSIGPDRVGDQPQHF